This T cell receptor (beta chain) stems from a study of T and B cells in COVID-19 patients. Each TRB amplification used roughly 230-550 ng of genomic DNA from blood. The CDR3 consists of 14 residues. The germline CDR1 and CDR2 sequences are MDHEN and SYDVKM. With 1 base removed from V and 7 bases from J, the gap between germline ends came to 10 bases. Multiplex PCR with BIOMED2 TRB-A/B primer pools amplified TRB rearrangements. TCRdb processed the multiplex PCR reads anew with MiXCR; each CDR3 protein has one entry. There are thousands of distinct CDR3 sequences in the sample; 20% occur only once, and 6.5% lies in the top ten.

The chain uses TRBV28 and TRBJ1-4; D is unresolved. This clonotype was obtained from a human donor who had recovered from COVID-19. The sample was blood. The CDR3 reads CASSLSNGVEKLFF. The CDR3 region has the DNA TGTGCCAGCAGTTTATCCAACGGGGTTGAAAAACTGTTTTTT.